This record covers a single T cell receptor beta chain. This specimen belongs to a study of blood T cell repertoires in COVID-19. About the study: The origin of the acute and convalescent COVID-19 samples was the United States, Italy and Spain. From T cells, B-cell-depleted T cells, or PBMCs came the material, which was cDNA or gDNA.

V was pared by 1 base and J by 4 bases, with 7 bases of the junction left unmatched. The CDR3 is 15 residues long. The germline gives CDR1 LGHDT, CDR2 YNNKEL (reference sequence). As originally analysed: Reference gene primer amplification gave nucleated cell count estimates. TCRdb's table, derived via immunoSEQ multiplex PCR, lists solely in-frame clones and lacks some. The V and J calls and clone size come from that table; D and trimming were worked out from the DNA. The sample carries about 190,000 clones, about 85% recorded once. Sequenced material: peripheral blood. This receptor was obtained from a man aged 25 to 40 with acute or convalescent COVID-19. This chain links TRBV3-1 (or the pseudogene TRBV3-2) with TRBJ2-7, with 7 bases lining up with TRBD2. In DNA, the CDR3 is TGTGCCAGCAGCCAAGGGACTAGAGTGATGTACGAGCAGTACTTC. It encodes CASSQGTRVMYEQYF.